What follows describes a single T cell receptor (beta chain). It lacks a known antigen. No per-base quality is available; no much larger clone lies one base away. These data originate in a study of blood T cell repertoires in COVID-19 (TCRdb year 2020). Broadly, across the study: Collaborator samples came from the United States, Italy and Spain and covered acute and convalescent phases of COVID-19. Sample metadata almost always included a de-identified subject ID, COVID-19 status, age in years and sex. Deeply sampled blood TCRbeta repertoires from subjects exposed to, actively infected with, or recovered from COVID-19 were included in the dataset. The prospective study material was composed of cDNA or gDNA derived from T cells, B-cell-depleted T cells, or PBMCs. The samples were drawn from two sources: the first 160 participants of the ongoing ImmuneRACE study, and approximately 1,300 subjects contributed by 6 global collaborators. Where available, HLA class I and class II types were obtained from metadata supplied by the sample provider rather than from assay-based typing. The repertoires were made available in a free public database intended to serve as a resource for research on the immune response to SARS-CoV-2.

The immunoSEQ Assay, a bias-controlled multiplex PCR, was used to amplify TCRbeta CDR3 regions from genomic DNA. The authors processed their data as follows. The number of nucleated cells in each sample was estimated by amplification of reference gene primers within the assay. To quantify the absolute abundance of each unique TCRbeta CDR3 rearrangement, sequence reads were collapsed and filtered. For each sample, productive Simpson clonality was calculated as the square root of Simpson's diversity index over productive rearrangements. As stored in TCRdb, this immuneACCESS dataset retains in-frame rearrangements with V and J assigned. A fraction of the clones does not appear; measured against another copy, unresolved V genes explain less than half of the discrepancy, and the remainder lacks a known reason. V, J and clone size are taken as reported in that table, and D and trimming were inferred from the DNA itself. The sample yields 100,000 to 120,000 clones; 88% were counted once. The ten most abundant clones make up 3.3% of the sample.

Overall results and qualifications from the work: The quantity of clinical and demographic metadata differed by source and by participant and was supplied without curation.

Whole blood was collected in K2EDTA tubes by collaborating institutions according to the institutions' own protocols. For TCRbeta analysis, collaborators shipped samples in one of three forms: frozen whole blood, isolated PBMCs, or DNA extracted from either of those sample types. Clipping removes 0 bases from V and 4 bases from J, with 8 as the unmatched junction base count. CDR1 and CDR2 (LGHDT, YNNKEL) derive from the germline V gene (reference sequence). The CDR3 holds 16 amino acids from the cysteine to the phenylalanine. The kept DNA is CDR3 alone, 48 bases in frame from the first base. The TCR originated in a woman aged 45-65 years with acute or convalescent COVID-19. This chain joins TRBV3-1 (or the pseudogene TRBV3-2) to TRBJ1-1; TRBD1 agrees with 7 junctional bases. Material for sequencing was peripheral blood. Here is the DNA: TGTGCCAGCAGCCAAGATCTACAGGGGCGTGGCACTGAAGCTTTCTTT. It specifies CASSQDLQGRGTEAFF.